This paragraph covers one T cell receptor beta chain sequence. What it binds is not known. The data originate from a study of T cell repertoires in cytomegalovirus infection. TCRdb reprocessed the reads via MiXCR and lists one record per CDR3 protein. The data hold about half a million distinct CDR3 sequences, with 33% observed a single time. V lost 5 bases and J lost 3; bases outside the gene matches: 4. The germline CDR1 and CDR2 sequences are SGHVS and FQNEAQ. The CDR3 has 15 amino acids. Broader study findings: Totalled public TCR beta family frequency picked out people who carried CMV plus the relevant HLA.

This chain joins TRBV7-8 and TRBJ2-2, with 9 bases matching TRBD1. The sample was cultured PBMCs, taken from culture after CMV antigen stimulation. The TCR comes from a human donor in good health (CMV status not recorded). Some clones in this sample may be carry-over from other donors' samples. CDR3 protein: CASSPWTGDTGELFF. CDR3 nucleotide sequence: TGTGCCAGCAGCCCCTGGACAGGGGACACCGGGGAGCTGTTTTTT.